The rows below give T cell receptor beta chains drawn from one sample of a study of CD8+CD57+ T cells in acquired aplastic anemia. In TCRdb, the reads were re-called with MiXCR into one record per CDR3 protein. The data show a few hundred thousand distinct CDR3 sequences, around 63% seen once. Source material: sorted CD4+, CD8+, or CD8+CD57+ T cells (not recorded which) from PBMCs. The origin of the receptors is a human donor in good health. CDR3s include the opening cysteine and the closing phenylalanine or tryptophan. The D gene is left open where the match is weak. Rows give clone size only sometimes, using once, few, many, or a class for an expanded clone.

>-|-|TRBV7-8|TRBJ1-5
TGTGCCTGGGGGATAGGAGGCAATCAGCCCCGGCATTTT
CAWGIGGNQPRHF
>-|-|TRBV29-1|TRBJ2-7
TGCAGCGTAGGGGTGGGGACCTACGAGCAGTACTTC
CSVGVGTYEQYF
>-|-|TRBV7-3|TRBJ1-1
TGTGCCAGCAGCTCGAAGGGCAGGGACACTGAAGCTTTCTTT
CASSSKGRDTEAFF
>TRBD2|many|TRBV4-2|TRBJ2-7
TGTGCCAGCAGCCAAGCCTTACTAGCGGGATACGAGCAGTACTTC
CASSQALLAGYEQYF
>-|few|TRBV2|TRBJ2-1
TGTGCCAGCAGTGAAAGCGGGCGGTCCTACAATGAGCAGTTCTTC
CASSESGRSYNEQFF
>TRBD1|many|TRBV13|TRBJ1-6
TGTGCCAGCAGGGGGACAGATTCTAATTCACCCCTCCACTTT
CASRGTDSNSPLHF
>TRBD2|-|TRBV9|TRBJ2-7
TGTGCAAGCGGCCCCAGACTAGCGGGAGGGAACGAGCAGTACTTC
CASGPRLAGGNEQYF
>-|-|TRBV10-3|TRBJ2-3
TGTGCCATCAGTGGATGGGAAGGGCGGGCAGATACGCAGTATTTT
CAISGWEGRADTQYF
>TRBD2|once|TRBV5-1|TRBJ2-7
TGTGCCAGCAGCTCGCACGCAGGGACTAGCGACGAGCAGTACTTC
CASSSHAGTSDEQYF
>TRBD1|-|TRBV4-1|TRBJ2-1
TGCGCCAGCAGCCAAGAACAGACAGGGGATGAGCAGTTCTTC
CASSQEQTGDEQFF
>-|many|TRBV6-2/TRBV6-3|TRBJ1-2
TGTGCCAGCAGTTACAATCAACAGGGCCAAGGTTATGGCTACACCTTC
CASSYNQQGQGYGYTF
>-|-|TRBV9|TRBJ2-3
TGTGCCAGCAGTTACGGTATAGATACGCAGTATTTT
CASSYGIDTQYF
>-|few|TRBV7-3|TRBJ2-1
TGTGCCAGCAGCTTAACCCTGGGATTCAATGAGCAGTTCTTC
CASSLTLGFNEQFF
>-|-|TRBV10-3|TRBJ1-1
TGTGCCATCAGGGTAAAGTTGGACACTGAAGCTTTCTTT
CAIRVKLDTEAFF
>-|many|TRBV7-9|TRBJ1-3
TGTGCCACCCCGAGGAAGATGGGAAACACCATATATTTT
CATPRKMGNTIYF
>-|many|TRBV5-8|TRBJ1-3
TGTGCCAGCAGCTTGGATTTAGGAAACACCATATATTTT
CASSLDLGNTIYF
>-|once|TRBV6-2/TRBV6-3|TRBJ2-1
TGTGCCAGCAGTTCCCATGGGGATGAGCAGTTCTTC
CASSSHGDEQFF
>-|many|TRBV5-1|TRBJ2-1
TGCGCCAGCAGCCCCGGAGGACGTCTGTCCTACAATGAGCAGTTCTTC
CASSPGGRLSYNEQFF
>-|-|TRBV3-1|TRBJ1-1
TGTGCCAGCAGCCAAGGGGGACCAGGGTCTAACACTGAAGCTTTCTTT
CASSQGGPGSNTEAFF
>-|many|TRBV5-1|TRBJ2-7
TGCGCCAGCAGCTTGGAGCAGGTCTCTCCCTACGAGCAGTACTTC
CASSLEQVSPYEQYF
>-|many|TRBV4-1|TRBJ1-3
TGCGCCAGCAGCCAAGAGGGCCAGGGCAACTCTGGAAACACCATATATTTT
CASSQEGQGNSGNTIYF
>TRBD1|few|TRBV20-1|TRBJ1-5
TGCAGTGCCGACCGGGGCGGGACAGGGGGACCGTTT
CSADRGGTGGPF
>-|-|TRBV2|TRBJ2-3
TGTGCCAGCAGACCAGGTGCAGATACGCAGTATTTT
CASRPGADTQYF
>-|few|TRBV7-9|TRBJ1-2
TGTGCCAGCAGCTCGTTCACGCCGGAATCGGGTGGCTACACCTTC
CASSSFTPESGGYTF
>TRBD2|-|TRBV20-1|TRBJ2-2
TGCAGTGCTAGGTACAGCGGGGACACCGGGGAGCTGTTTTTT
CSARYSGDTGELFF
>-|-|TRBV11-2|TRBJ1-2
TGTGCCAGCAGGGGCCCCGGGACAACCTATGGCTACACCTTC
CASRGPGTTYGYTF
>TRBD1|many|TRBV7-9|TRBJ2-1
TGTGCCAGCAGCGGGCTTTCGGGACAGTCTTACAATGAGCAGTTCTTC
CASSGLSGQSYNEQFF